Reported below is one TCR beta chain. Its cognate antigen has yet to be identified. No clone much larger than this one lies a single base away; base qualities are absent. Trimming costs V 2 bases and J 7 bases, and their ends lie 23 bases apart. From the germline V gene (reference sequence), CDR1 is SEHNR and CDR2 is FQNEAQ. The CDR3 has 17 amino acids, counting the end cysteine and phenylalanine. Solely the CDR3 DNA is kept, with 51 bases framed from the first base. This entry comes from a study of T cell responses to AZD1222 COVID-19 vaccine (dated by TCRdb to the early 2020s). Study-level background: AZD1222 recipients whose second dose came at about 4 weeks and those whose second dose came at about 12 weeks were combined into one group, since spike-specific TCR depth and breadth did not differ between the two schedules. Trial participants were enrolled by age into subgroups of 18-55, 56-69 and 70-plus years, and around 150, 29 and 61 TCR-sequenced participants, respectively, were included in these subgroups. TCR sequencing was performed for 230 to 250 trial participants, of whom around 210 were given two doses of AZD1222 and around 25 were given two doses of MenACWY control vaccine.

Results the study describes overall, beyond this receptor: CD4 TCRs associated with the vaccine covered the entire spike protein, and the dominant responses were in regions 160-218 and 743-854. The 56-69-year group was small, and its depth increase did not reach significance, likely because of low power. Spike-specific TCR breadth and depth rose significantly after two AZD1222 doses compared with day 0 and with MenACWY recipients. Reportedly, almost half of the unique spike-specific TCRs recognized epitopes lying outside the regions that are mutated in the B.1.351 and B.1.1.7 variants. Participants were mostly white British, with more females than males. The authors suggested clonal diversity may have been underestimated. Conclusions about previously exposed vaccinees are limited because only six or seven AZD1222 recipients were SARS-CoV-2 seropositive at baseline. Because no day 14 peak-response samples were available, the repertoires could be characterized only after the peak T cell response.

The CDR3 regions of human TCRbeta chains were analyzed by immunosequencing. Processing in the source paper ran as follows. Repertoire TCRs were matched against a reference library of SARS-CoV-2-specific TCRs generated with the MIRA antigen-specificity platform. Breadth meant the fraction of unique TCRs that were SARS-CoV-2-associated, whereas depth meant the fraction of total T cells that were SARS-CoV-2-associated. Using the MIRA data, every spike-specific TCR was mapped to the spike region that the TCR reacted to and assigned to either a CD4 or a CD8 class. Log10-transformed breadth and depth values were compared by one-way ANOVA with Sidak's multiple comparisons tests. In TCRdb, the immuneACCESS table is reduced to in-frame sequences with V and J assigned. These tables do not hold every clone; where another copy was compared, an unresolved V gene accounts for under half, and the others remain unexplained. That table supplies the V and J calls and clone size; D and trimming were determined from the DNA. Present in this sample are 120,000 to 150,000 clones, 80% to 90% of which were seen just once. Of the sample, 5.1% is held by the ten largest clones.

What the time point label conveys for this sample: baseline before first vaccination. Samples from vaccinated people were obtained from the UK trials COV001 and COV002, which included a single-blind randomized controlled phase 2/3 trial of AZD1222 (ChAdOx1 nCoV-19) in healthy adults. For TCRbeta chain sequencing, PBMC samples from trial participants were taken at day 0 and at day 28 after the second dose. The sequencing here drew on peripheral blood, taken on day 0 of AZD1222 vaccination. This TCR was sampled from an adult in good health. Recombination joined TRBV7-9 with TRBJ1-2; TRBD1 is a possible D gene, resting on 6 matching bases. This receptor has the CDR3 CASSLSGGSGPLGGYTF. The nucleotide sequence reads as follows: TGTGCCAGCAGCTTATCGGGGGGCTCGGGTCCTTTGGGTGGCTACACCTTC. This CDR3, with the reference TRBV7-9 and TRBJ1-2 proteins standing in past its ends, gives the full variable domain DTGVSQNPRHKITKRGQNVTFRCDPISEHNRLYWYRQTLGQGPEFLTYFQNEAQLEKSRLLSDRFSAERPKGSFSTLEIQRTEQGDSAMYLCASSLSGGSGPLGGYTFGSGTRLTVV.